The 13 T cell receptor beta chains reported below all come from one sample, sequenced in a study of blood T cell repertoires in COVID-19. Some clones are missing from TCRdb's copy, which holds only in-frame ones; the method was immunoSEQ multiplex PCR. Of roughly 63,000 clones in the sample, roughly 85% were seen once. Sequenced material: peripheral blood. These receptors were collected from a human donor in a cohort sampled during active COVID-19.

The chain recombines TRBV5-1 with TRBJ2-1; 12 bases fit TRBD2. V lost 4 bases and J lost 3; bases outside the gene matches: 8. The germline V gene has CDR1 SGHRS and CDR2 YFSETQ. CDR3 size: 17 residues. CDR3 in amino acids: CASSTGLAGALYNEQFF. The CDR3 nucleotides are TGCGCCAGCAGCACGGGACTAGCGGGCGCGCTCTACAATGAGCAGTTCTTC.

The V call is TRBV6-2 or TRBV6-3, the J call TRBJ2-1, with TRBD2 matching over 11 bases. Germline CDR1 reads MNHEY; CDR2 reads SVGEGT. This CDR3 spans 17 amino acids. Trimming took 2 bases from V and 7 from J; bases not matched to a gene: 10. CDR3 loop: CASSYTPRLAGQNEQFF. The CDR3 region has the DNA TGTGCCAGCAGTTACACCCCGAGACTAGCGGGACAAAATGAGCAGTTCTTC.

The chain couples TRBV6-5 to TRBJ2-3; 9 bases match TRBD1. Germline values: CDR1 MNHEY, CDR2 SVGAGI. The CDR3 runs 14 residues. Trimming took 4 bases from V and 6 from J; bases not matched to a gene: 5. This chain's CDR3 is CASSLDRGGDTQYF. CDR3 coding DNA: TGTGCCAGCAGTTTGGACAGGGGTGGGGATACGCAGTATTTT.

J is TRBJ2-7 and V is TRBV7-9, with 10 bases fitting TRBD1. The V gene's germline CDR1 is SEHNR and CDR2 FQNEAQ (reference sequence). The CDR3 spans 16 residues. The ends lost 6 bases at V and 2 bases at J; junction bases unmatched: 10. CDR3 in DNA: TGTGCCAGCAGGCAATTCCGGGACAGGGGAACCTACGAGCAGTACTTC. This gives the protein CASRQFRDRGTYEQYF.

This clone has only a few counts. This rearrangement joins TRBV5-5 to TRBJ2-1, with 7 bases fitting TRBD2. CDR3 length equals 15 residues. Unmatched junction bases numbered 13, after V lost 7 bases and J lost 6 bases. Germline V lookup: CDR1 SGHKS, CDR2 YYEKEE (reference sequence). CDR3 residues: CASAETSRESNEQFF. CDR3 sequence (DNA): TGTGCCAGCGCGGAGACTAGCAGGGAATCCAATGAGCAGTTCTTC.

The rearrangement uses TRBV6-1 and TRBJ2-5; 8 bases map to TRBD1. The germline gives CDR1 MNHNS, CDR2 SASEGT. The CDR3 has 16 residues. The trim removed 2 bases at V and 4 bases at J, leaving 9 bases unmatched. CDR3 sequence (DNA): TGTGCCAGCAGTGAAATCCCCAGGACAGGGTTAGAGACCCAGTACTTC. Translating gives CASSEIPRTGLETQYF.

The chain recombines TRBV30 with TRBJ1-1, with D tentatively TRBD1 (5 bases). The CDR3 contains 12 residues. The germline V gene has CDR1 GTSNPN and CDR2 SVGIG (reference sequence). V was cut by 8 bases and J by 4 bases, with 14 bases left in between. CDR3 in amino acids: CAQKGVSTEAFF. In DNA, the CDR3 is TGTGCCCAAAAAGGGGTGAGCACTGAAGCTTTCTTT.

CDR3 coding DNA: TGTGCCAGCAGTTACTCCAGCCCTGGGACAGGGGAAAAACTGTTTTTT. Its translation is CASSYSSPGTGEKLFF. The V gene is TRBV6-2 or TRBV6-3, the J gene TRBJ1-4; TRBD1 matches at 9 bases. V trimming: 0 bases; J trimming: 8 bases; junction bases outside the gene matches: 7. This CDR3 region has 16 residues. The germline gives CDR1 MNHEY, CDR2 SVGEGT.

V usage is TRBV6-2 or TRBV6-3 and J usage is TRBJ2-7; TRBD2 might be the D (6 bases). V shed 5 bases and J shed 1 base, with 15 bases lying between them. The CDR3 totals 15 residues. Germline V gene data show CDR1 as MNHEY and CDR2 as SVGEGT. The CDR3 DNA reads TGTGCCAGCAGTCCGCCGGGACTTTCATCCTACGAGCAGTACTTC. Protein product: CASSPPGLSSYEQYF.

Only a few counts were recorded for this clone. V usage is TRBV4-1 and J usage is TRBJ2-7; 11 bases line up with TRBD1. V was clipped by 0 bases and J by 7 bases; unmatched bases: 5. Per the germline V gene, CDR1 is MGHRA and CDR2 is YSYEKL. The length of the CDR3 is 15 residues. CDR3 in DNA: TGCGCCAGCAGCCAAGACGGACAGGGGGCGATGGAGCAGTACTTC. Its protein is CASSQDGQGAMEQYF.

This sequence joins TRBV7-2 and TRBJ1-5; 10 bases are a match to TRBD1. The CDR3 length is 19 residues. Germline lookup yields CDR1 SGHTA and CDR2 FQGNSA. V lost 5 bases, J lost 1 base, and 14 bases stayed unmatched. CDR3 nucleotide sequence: TGTGCCAGCAGCCCCCCCGGGACAGGGGTGGTAGGAAGCAATCAGCCCCAGCATTTT. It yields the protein CASSPPGTGVVGSNQPQHF.

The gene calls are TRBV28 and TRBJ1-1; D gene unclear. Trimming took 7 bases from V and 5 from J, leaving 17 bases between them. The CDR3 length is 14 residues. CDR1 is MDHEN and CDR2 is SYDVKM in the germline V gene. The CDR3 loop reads CASIWTMGGTEAFF. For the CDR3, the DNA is TGTGCCAGCATATGGACGATGGGAGGTACTGAAGCTTTCTTT.

CDR3 sequence reads: CASSFRTGFMNEQFF. The DNA of the CDR3 is TGTGCCAGCAGCTTTAGGACAGGGTTTATGAATGAGCAGTTCTTC. This chain connects TRBV7-2 to TRBJ2-1, with TRBD1 matching 8 bases. This CDR3 is built from 15 residues. CDR1 and CDR2 (germline): SGHTA, FQGNSA. Trimming removed 3 bases from V and 7 bases from J; junction bases left unmatched: 8.